These T cell receptor beta chains were read from a single sample in a study of CD8+ T cells in alopecia areata. Sequenced by immunoSEQ multiplex PCR; TCRdb stores in-frame clones only, minus some. The sample gives some 120,000 clones, 58% of which show up once; roughly 4.3% is in the top ten. The sequencing here drew on CD4+ T cells sorted from blood, taken at week 0. The origin of the receptors is a human donor with alopecia areata. Each CDR3 is given with its conserved first and last residue. Each record gives: CDR3 protein, CDR3 DNA, clone size, CDR3 length, J gene, D gene, V gene. D genes are given only for firm matches. The size field is filled for only some rows; it gives once, few, many or a size class.

CDR3: CASSSGLAGASYNEQFF; DNA: TGTGCCAGCAGTTCCGGACTAGCGGGGGCCTCCTACAATGAGCAGTTCTTC; size: .; length: 17; J: TRBJ2-1; D: TRBD2; V: TRBV2
CDR3: CASSEFTRNTEAFF; DNA: TGTGCCAGCAGCGAATTCACAAGGAACACTGAAGCTTTCTTT; size: few; length: 14; J: TRBJ1-1; D: .; V: TRBV2
CDR3: CASSVLNSGRLGNEQFF; DNA: TGTGCCAGCAGCGTGCTCAATAGCGGGAGGTTGGGCAATGAGCAGTTCTTC; size: once; length: 17; J: TRBJ2-1; D: TRBD2; V: TRBV9
CDR3: CASSLDTGSIEQFF; DNA: TGCGCCAGCAGCTTGGACACAGGGTCTATTGAGCAGTTCTTC; size: medium-sized; length: 14; J: TRBJ2-1; D: .; V: TRBV5-1
CDR3: CSVAGTGLTGANVLTF; DNA: TGCAGCGTGGCCGGGACAGGGCTCACTGGGGCCAACGTCCTGACTTTC; size: few; length: 16; J: TRBJ2-6; D: TRBD1; V: TRBV29-1
CDR3: CASSLVARGNGNTIYF; DNA: TGTGCCAGCAGCTTAGTTGCCAGGGGGAATGGAAACACCATATATTTT; size: .; length: 16; J: TRBJ1-3; D: TRBD1; V: TRBV7-2
CDR3: CASSLAGSRKTQYF; DNA: TGTGCCAGCAGTTTAGCAGGGAGCAGAAAGACCCAGTACTTC; size: .; length: 14; J: TRBJ2-5; D: .; V: TRBV27
CDR3: CASSLLGTSDYGYTF; DNA: TGTGCCAGCAGTTTACTTGGGACCTCGGACTATGGCTACACCTTC; size: .; length: 15; J: TRBJ1-2; D: .; V: TRBV28
CDR3: CASSPNRQQNTEAFF; DNA: TGTGCCAGCTCACCAAATAGACAGCAGAACACTGAAGCTTTCTTT; size: .; length: 15; J: TRBJ1-1; D: .; V: TRBV18
CDR3: CASSAAGVPKNEQFF; DNA: TGTGCCAGCAGCGCCGCAGGGGTTCCGAAAAATGAGCAGTTCTTC; size: few; length: 15; J: TRBJ2-1; D: .; V: TRBV13
CDR3: CANSLRVGDTQYF; DNA: TGTGCCAACAGCTTACGCGTTGGGGATACGCAGTATTTT; size: .; length: 13; J: TRBJ2-3; D: .; V: TRBV7-7
CDR3: CSASTRYEQYF; DNA: TGCAGTGCTAGCACTAGGTACGAGCAGTACTTC; size: .; length: 11; J: TRBJ2-7; D: .; V: TRBV20-1
CDR3: CASSSRDTREQFF; DNA: TGCGCCAGCAGCTCGCGGGACACCAGAGAGCAGTTCTTC; size: .; length: 13; J: TRBJ2-1; D: .; V: TRBV5-1
CDR3: CASSLVTEGGYTF; DNA: TGTGCCAGCAGCTTAGTCACAGAGGGTGGCTACACCTTC; size: once; length: 13; J: TRBJ1-2; D: .; V: TRBV7-9
CDR3: CASSPRAGGPTDTQYF; DNA: TGTGCCAGCAGTCCCCGAGCGGGGGGGCCCACAGATACGCAGTATTTT; size: .; length: 16; J: TRBJ2-3; D: TRBD2; V: TRBV27
CDR3: CASSLVREPSDTQYF; DNA: TGCGCCAGCAGCTTGGTCAGGGAGCCGTCAGATACGCAGTATTTT; size: .; length: 15; J: TRBJ2-3; D: .; V: TRBV5-1
CDR3: CASSLGLPGGGQETQYF; DNA: TGTGCCAGCAGCTTAGGTCTACCCGGGGGGGGCCAAGAGACCCAGTACTTC; size: few; length: 17; J: TRBJ2-5; D: TRBD2; V: TRBV7-2
CDR3: CTSSVRAATDTQYF; DNA: TGCACCAGCAGCGTTCGGGCCGCCACAGATACGCAGTATTTT; size: .; length: 14; J: TRBJ2-3; D: .; V: TRBV1
CDR3: CASSLGVMGESNQPQHF; DNA: TGCGCCAGCAGCTTGGGTGTTATGGGCGAGAGCAATCAGCCCCAGCATTTT; size: .; length: 17; J: TRBJ1-5; D: .; V: TRBV5-1
CDR3: CASSARDRFRQETQYF; DNA: TGTGCCAGCAGCGCGCGGGACAGGTTCCGCCAGGAGACCCAGTACTTC; size: .; length: 16; J: TRBJ2-5; D: TRBD1; V: TRBV5-4
CDR3: CASSLASGANVLTF; DNA: TGTGCCAGCAGCTTGGCCTCTGGGGCCAACGTCCTGACTTTC; size: few; length: 14; J: TRBJ2-6; D: .; V: TRBV5-4
CDR3: CASSQEWGGYEQYF; DNA: TGTGCCAGCAGCCAAGAGTGGGGCGGCTACGAGCAGTACTTC; size: .; length: 14; J: TRBJ2-7; D: .; V: TRBV4-2
CDR3: CASSQHAQGGAYEQYF; DNA: TGCGCCAGCAGCCAACATGCCCAGGGAGGTGCCTACGAGCAGTACTTC; size: .; length: 16; J: TRBJ2-7; D: .; V: TRBV4-3
CDR3: CASSYYSSTAPTFRYGYTF; DNA: TGTGCCAGCAGCTACTACTCTTCGACAGCACCGACCTTCAGATATGGCTACACCTTC; size: .; length: 19; J: TRBJ1-2; D: .; V: TRBV7-2
CDR3: CASSLGRGNNSPLHF; DNA: TGCGCCAGCAGCTTGGGACGTGGGAATAATTCACCCCTCCACTTT; size: .; length: 15; J: TRBJ1-6; D: .; V: TRBV5-1
CDR3: CASRSEGNSGNTIYF; DNA: TGTGCCAGCAGATCGGAGGGCAACTCTGGAAACACCATATATTTT; size: .; length: 15; J: TRBJ1-3; D: .; V: TRBV7-2
CDR3: CSVGTGSYTEAFF; DNA: TGCAGCGTTGGGACAGGGTCCTACACTGAAGCTTTCTTT; size: few; length: 13; J: TRBJ1-1; D: TRBD1; V: TRBV29-1
CDR3: CASSLGTDYGYTF; DNA: TGTGCCAGCTCACTCGGGACTGACTATGGCTACACCTTC; size: .; length: 13; J: TRBJ1-2; D: .; V: TRBV18
CDR3: CASSLRRTSSGANVLTF; DNA: TGTGCCAGCAGCTTACGCCGAACCTCCTCTGGGGCCAACGTCCTGACTTTC; size: .; length: 17; J: TRBJ2-6; D: .; V: TRBV7-8
CDR3: CASSSFRVDTQYF; DNA: TGTGCCAGCAGTTCCTTTCGGGTAGATACGCAGTATTTT; size: .; length: 13; J: TRBJ2-3; D: .; V: TRBV27
CDR3: CASSRAVMNTEAFF; DNA: TGTGCCAGCAGTCGAGCGGTCATGAACACTGAAGCTTTCTTT; size: once; length: 14; J: TRBJ1-1; D: .; V: TRBV27
CDR3: CASSLGLAGGHNEQFF; DNA: TGTGCCAGCAGCTTGGGACTAGCGGGAGGTCACAATGAGCAGTTCTTC; size: .; length: 16; J: TRBJ2-1; D: TRBD2; V: TRBV5-4
CDR3: CASSQDKGANYGYTF; DNA: TGTGCCAGCAGCCAAGATAAGGGCGCTAACTATGGCTACACCTTC; size: few; length: 15; J: TRBJ1-2; D: .; V: TRBV4-2
CDR3: CASSSGQGNEQFF; DNA: TGTGCCAGCTCGTCGGGACAGGGGAATGAGCAGTTCTTC; size: .; length: 13; J: TRBJ2-1; D: TRBD1; V: TRBV18
CDR3: CSVAAVLGNTIYF; DNA: TGCAGCGTTGCCGCGGTCCTCGGAAACACCATATATTTT; size: few; length: 13; J: TRBJ1-3; D: .; V: TRBV29-1
CDR3: CSVEDRGRESGNTIYF; DNA: TGCAGCGTTGAAGATCGTGGCAGGGAGAGTGGAAACACCATATATTTT; size: .; length: 16; J: TRBJ1-3; D: .; V: TRBV29-1
CDR3: CASSQQSVYNEQFF; DNA: TGCGCCAGCAGCCAACAATCGGTCTACAATGAGCAGTTCTTC; size: .; length: 14; J: TRBJ2-1; D: .; V: TRBV5-1
CDR3: CASSILGNTGELFF; DNA: TGTGCCAGTAGTATTTTGGGGAACACCGGGGAGCTGTTTTTT; size: .; length: 14; J: TRBJ2-2; D: .; V: TRBV19
CDR3: CASSVDPSATYEQYF; DNA: TGTGCCAGCAGCGTAGACCCTAGCGCCACCTACGAGCAGTACTTC; size: .; length: 15; J: TRBJ2-7; D: .; V: TRBV9
CDR3: CASSSKLRQGRTSRAYEQYF; DNA: TGTGCCAGCAGCTCCAAGCTTAGACAGGGAAGGACTAGCCGAGCCTACGAGCAGTACTTC; size: .; length: 20; J: TRBJ2-7; D: .; V: TRBV13
CDR3: CASSHDLLAGGYNEQFF; DNA: TGCGCCAGCAGCCACGACCTACTAGCGGGGGGTTACAATGAGCAGTTCTTC; size: few; length: 17; J: TRBJ2-1; D: TRBD2; V: TRBV4-3
CDR3: CASSLSGGGNTEAFF; DNA: TGCGCCAGCAGCTTGAGCGGTGGGGGGAACACTGAAGCTTTCTTT; size: .; length: 15; J: TRBJ1-1; D: .; V: TRBV5-1
CDR3: CASSLVSAGGYEQYF; DNA: TGTGCCAGCAGCTTAGTTTCAGCCGGGGGCTACGAGCAGTACTTC; size: .; length: 15; J: TRBJ2-7; D: .; V: TRBV7-2
CDR3: CASSRGQGGSEQYF; DNA: TGTGCCAGCAGCCGCGGACAGGGCGGGTCCGAGCAGTACTTC; size: .; length: 14; J: TRBJ2-7; D: TRBD1; V: TRBV7-9
CDR3: CSAGRVNEQFF; DNA: TGCAGTGCTGGCAGGGTTAATGAGCAGTTCTTC; size: few; length: 11; J: TRBJ2-1; D: .; V: TRBV20-1